Below, 17 T cell receptor beta chains from the same sample are listed, as sequenced in a study of TIL therapy for anti-PD-1-resistant metastatic lung cancer. Sequencing used immunoSEQ v3. Here immunoSEQ multiplex PCR was the method, and the copy in TCRdb shows in-frame clones only, minus some. Found here are tens of thousands of clones, about 73% of them singletons; the top ten hold less than 2%. The time point here: pre-treatment sample, taken before nivolumab and TIL therapy. The sample consisted of blood, taken at baseline. Receptors originate from a person aged 25 to 85 with non-small cell lung cancer.

This chain connects TRBV6-1 to TRBJ1-5; 12 nucleotides match TRBD1. From germline, CDR1 is MNHNS and CDR2 SASEGT. CDR3 length equals 15 residues. Trimming took 3 bases from V and 7 from J; bases not matched to a gene: 4. CDR3 residues: CASSEGQGAYQPQHF. CDR3 nucleotide sequence: TGTGCCAGCAGTGAGGGACAGGGGGCGTACCAGCCCCAGCATTTT.

The gene calls are TRBV6-5 and TRBJ1-1, with no clear D. Between the trimmed V and J ends, which lost 2 bases and 2 bases, there was a span of 6 bases. This CDR3 contains 13 residues. Germline CDR1 and CDR2: MNHEY and SVGAGI. The CDR3 sequence: CASSYRVNTEAFF. The CDR3 DNA reads as TGTGCCAGCAGTTACCGGGTAAACACTGAAGCTTTCTTT.

The chain employs TRBV5-1 and TRBJ1-2, with 7 bases fitting TRBD1. Germline CDR1 SGHRS, CDR2 YFSETQ. The J segment lost 4 bases and the V segment lost 0 bases, leaving 3 bases of the junction unmatched. This CDR3 spans 14 amino acids. CDR3 residues: CASSLVPGGYGYTF. CDR3 bases: TGCGCCAGCAGCTTGGTCCCAGGGGGCTATGGCTACACCTTC.

This clone was seen more than once but under ten times. The genes are TRBV6-5 and TRBJ1-1, with a tentative D call TRBD1 (5 bases). This CDR3 is 14 amino acids long. V gave up 5 bases and J gave up 5 bases, with 15 bases separating them. Germline V gene lookup returns CDR1 MNHEY and CDR2 SVGAGI. The CDR3 region has the DNA TGTGCCAGCAGTGACCGTCAGGGAGGGACTGAAGCTTTCTTT. It specifies CASSDRQGGTEAFF.

This chain joins TRBV7-3 and TRBJ2-7; 9 bases are a match to TRBD1. Germline loops: CDR1 SGHTA, CDR2 FQGTGA. CDR3 length equals 15 residues. The ends lost 4 bases at V and 4 bases at J; junction bases unmatched: 8. CDR3 protein: CASSSQQGALYEQYF. CDR3 nucleotide sequence: TGTGCCAGCAGCTCGCAACAGGGGGCTCTATACGAGCAGTACTTC.

The rearrangement links TRBV7-9 to TRBJ1-1; 8 bases fit TRBD1. The germline V gene encodes CDR1 SEHNR and CDR2 FQNEAQ (reference sequence). V trimming: 7 bases; J trimming: 4 bases; junction bases outside the gene matches: 5. This CDR3 spans 13 amino acids. CDR3 amino acids: CASIRQGSTEAFF. CDR3 coding DNA: TGTGCCAGCATCCGACAGGGGAGCACTGAAGCTTTCTTT.

This sequence joins TRBV4-1 and TRBJ1-2; D is possibly TRBD1 (5 bases). With 7 bases removed from V and 1 base from J, the gap between germline ends came to 25 bases. The germline V gene encodes CDR1 MGHRA and CDR2 YSYEKL. The length of the CDR3 is 18 residues. The CDR3 is CASTSRDGRRGDNYGYTF. CDR3 nucleotides: TGCGCCAGCACCTCAAGGGACGGGCGACGGGGGGATAACTATGGCTACACCTTC.

The chain couples TRBV4-1 to TRBJ2-1; TRBD2 matches 14 bases. The CDR3 totals 18 residues. V lost 4 bases to trimming and J lost 0 bases; unmatched junction nucleotides: 5. Germline CDR1 MGHRA, CDR2 YSYEKL. The CDR3 DNA follows: TGCGCCAGCAGCCCTGGGACTAGCGGGAGTTTCTCCTACAATGAGCAGTTCTTC. This codes for CASSPGTSGSFSYNEQFF.

This sequence joins TRBV5-1 and TRBJ2-7; the D gene is possibly TRBD1 (5 bases). CDR3 length: 19 residues. V was pared by 0 bases and J by 0 bases, with 22 bases between. In germline, CDR1 is SGHRS, CDR2 YFSETQ. The CDR3 region is CASSLAGLTPGQYSYEQYF. CDR3 DNA sequence: TGCGCCAGCAGCTTGGCTGGGTTGACACCCGGACAATACTCCTACGAGCAGTACTTC.

The count of this clone is one. The chain recombines TRBV19 with TRBJ1-5; D perhaps matches TRBD1 (5 bases). Trimming left V 2 bases short and J 5 bases short, with 10 bases between. CDR1 is LNHDA, CDR2 SQIVND, per germline (reference sequence). The CDR3 runs to 14 residues. Written as DNA, the CDR3 is TGTGCCAGTAGTATAAGGGACCGAGATCAGCCCCAGCATTTT. This codes for CASSIRDRDQPQHF. Full variable domain (outside the CDR3, taken from reference TRBV19 and TRBJ1-5): DGGITQSPKYLFRKEGQNVTLSCEQNLNHDAMYWYRQDPGQGLRLIYYSQIVNDFQKGDIAEGYSVSREKKESFPLTVTSAQKNPTAFYLCASSIRDRDQPQHFGDGTRLSIL.

This chain joins TRBV7-9 and TRBJ2-7; 10 nucleotides line up with TRBD2. V gave up 3 bases and J gave up 2 bases; unmatched junction bases: 7. Germline CDR1 reads SEHNR; CDR2 reads FQNEAQ (reference sequence). The CDR3 is 16 amino acids. The CDR3, as DNA: TGTGCCAGCAGCTTGAGGACTAGCGGTTTCACCTACGAGCAGTACTTC. This translates into CASSLRTSGFTYEQYF.

J is TRBJ2-2 and V is TRBV5-1; tentatively, D is TRBD2 (5 bases). The germline gives CDR1 SGHRS, CDR2 YFSETQ. This CDR3 contains 15 residues. V lost 0 bases to trimming and J lost 5 bases, with 11 bases between them. Here the CDR3 reads CASSLVVGDTGELFF. The CDR3 DNA reads as TGCGCCAGCAGCTTGGTGGTGGGAGATACCGGGGAGCTGTTTTTT.

The chain links TRBV10-3 to TRBJ2-7, with D perhaps being TRBD1 or TRBD2 (6 bases each). Trimming stripped 6 bases from V and 5 bases from J, with 14 bases between. This CDR3 region has 13 residues. Germline V gives CDR1 ENHRY, CDR2 SYGVKD. The CDR3 loop reads CAIRGGSSNEQYF. The CDR3 DNA sequence: TGTGCCATCAGGGGGGGCAGTTCTAACGAGCAGTACTTC.

The chain couples TRBV30 to TRBJ2-7; tentatively, D is TRBD1 (5 bases). V lost 2 bases and J lost 4, with 9 bases in between. CDR3 length: 12 amino acids. The germline gives CDR1 GTSNPN, CDR2 SVGIG (reference sequence). The CDR3 loop is CAWSITGYEQYF. CDR3 coding DNA: TGTGCCTGGAGTATTACAGGTTACGAGCAGTACTTC.

The chain employs TRBV27 and TRBJ1-1; TRBD1 aligns across 10 bases. After removal of 3 bases from V and 10 bases from J, the junction contained 8 bases not matched to a gene. The CDR3 runs 14 residues. Germline V gene sequence: CDR1 MNHEY, CDR2 SMNVEV (reference sequence). Here the CDR3 DNA reads TGTGCCAGCAGTTTTGGGACAGGGGCGATCGTAGCTTTCTTT. It specifies CASSFGTGAIVAFF.

CDR3 region: CASSFGDRGGDYGYTF. The CDR3 coding sequence is TGTGCCAGCAGTTTTGGGGACAGGGGAGGAGACTATGGCTACACCTTC. V usage is TRBV27 and J usage is TRBJ1-2; 10 bases are shared with TRBD1. V was pared by 3 bases and J by 3 bases, with 7 bases of the junction left unmatched. CDR1 and CDR2 (germline): MNHEY, SMNVEV (reference sequence). The CDR3 length is 16 residues.

This chain connects TRBV6-5 to TRBJ2-3; D is unresolved. Germline CDR1 reads MNHEY; CDR2 reads SVGAGI. There are 14 residues in the CDR3. V dropped 2 bases and J dropped 0 bases, with 6 bases sitting between them. CDR3 DNA sequence: TGTGCCAGCAGTTACGGCAGGAGCACAGATACGCAGTATTTT. This encodes CASSYGRSTDTQYF.